The sequence of this T cell receptor (beta chain) was determined in a study of tumor-infiltrating lymphocytes in localized non-small cell lung cancer. Study overall: Tumor tissue and non-adjacent uninvolved lung came from each patient. Study-level findings and limits: Different pieces of the same tissue were used for each assay. Tumor T-cell fraction was not associated with recurrence-free survival. TCRbeta sequencing showed higher T cell infiltration in tumors than uninvolved lung.

The data were produced by immunoSEQ multiplex PCR, yet TCRdb's version contains in-frame clones alone and is incomplete. The sample yields roughly 7,000 clones, roughly 81% seen once. The V gene end was trimmed by 11 bases and the J gene end by 4 bases; junction bases not matched to a gene: 12. Per the germline V gene, CDR1 is ENHRY and CDR2 is SYGVKD. The CDR3 covers 14 residues. Points on this clone: Its antigen remains unknown.

This chain uses TRBV10-3 with TRBJ1-2; 8 bases map to TRBD1. The sequence was obtained from a human donor with non-small cell lung cancer. Sequences were obtained from lung tumor tissue. The CDR3 DNA follows: TGTGCCTCCAGGGGGCAGGGGGGTTCCTATGGCTACACCTTC. Residues: CASRGQGGSYGYTF.